Each of the 18 T cell receptor beta chains below was sequenced from the same sample in a study of T cells in Graves' hyperthyroidism and ophthalmopathy. The investigators amplified TCR beta CDR3 regions from RNA transcripts. In the first-round RT-PCR of the TCR CDR3, the HTBI primer set was used. From the multiplex PCR reads, TCRdb called clonotypes with MiXCR, one entry per CDR3 protein. The data show around 520,000 distinct CDR3 sequences, approximately 15% seen once. Sequences were obtained from blood. The receptor set was obtained from a woman between 18 and 29 years old with Graves' hyperthyroidism.

This clonotype was counted at least ten times. This chain joins TRBV10-3 and TRBJ2-3, with D possibly being TRBD2 (5 bases). V gave up 10 bases and J gave up 0 bases, with 14 bases separating them. This CDR3 has 14 amino acids. CDR1 and CDR2 from the germline V gene are ENHRY and SYGVKD. The CDR3 sequence: CANRRDVSTDTQYF. The CDR3 nucleotides read TGTGCCAACCGCCGGGATGTTAGCACAGATACGCAGTATTTT.

Comment on this clonotype: This could be a read error, since a much larger clone is one nucleotide away. The chain couples TRBV7-2 to TRBJ1-5; D is unclear. The CDR3 consists of 14 residues. Germline-derived CDR1 and CDR2 are SGHTA and FQGNSA. V shed 1 base and J shed 0 bases, with 4 bases lying between them. The CDR3 coding sequence is TGTGCCAGCAGCTTAGACATTAGCAATCAGCCCCAGCATTTT. Translated, it gives CASSLDISNQPQHF.

Ten or more counts support this clonotype. This sequence joins TRBV30 and TRBJ2-7; D may be TRBD1 or TRBD2 (5 bases each). Trimming stripped 3 bases from V and 7 bases from J, with 13 bases between. Germline loops: CDR1 GTSNPN, CDR2 SVGIG (reference sequence). The CDR3 loop spans 12 amino acids. The CDR3 nucleotides are TGTGCCTGGAGCCGGGGCAGGGAAGAGCAGTACTTC. This translates into CAWSRGREEQYF.

This clonotype was observed many times. The chain couples TRBV2 to TRBJ2-4, with 10 bases lining up with TRBD1. V lost 3 bases and J lost 1; bases outside the gene matches: 9. The CDR3 runs to 18 residues. Germline CDR1 and CDR2: SNHLY and FYNNEI. CDR3 in amino acids: CASSESRDRGWAKNIQYF. DNA of the CDR3: TGTGCCAGCAGTGAGTCCCGGGACAGGGGTTGGGCCAAAAACATTCAGTACTTC.

This clonotype was counted at least ten times. DNA of the CDR3: TGTGCCAGTAGTATCGGAAGGGTCACAGATACGCAGTATTTT. This gives the protein CASSIGRVTDTQYF. V usage is TRBV19 and J usage is TRBJ2-3; D gene ambiguous. In germline, CDR1 is LNHDA, CDR2 SQIVND (reference sequence). The CDR3 length is 14 residues. V lost 3 bases to trimming and J lost 2 bases, with 9 bases between them.

This clonotype has ten or more counts. The V call is TRBV12-3 or TRBV12-4, the J call TRBJ1-2, with 8 bases fitting TRBD1. Losses at the gene ends were 3 bases for V and 8 bases for J; bases not matched to a gene: 11. This CDR3 has 15 amino acids. The DNA of the CDR3 is TGTGCCAGCAGTTTCACGGGGGAGGGGACAGGAGGCTACACCTTC. Amino acid sequence: CASSFTGEGTGGYTF.

This clonotype was counted many times. This chain connects TRBV12-3 or TRBV12-4 to TRBJ2-1; TRBD1 might be the D (6 bases). V dropped 5 bases and J dropped 0 bases, with 14 bases sitting between them. This CDR3 region has 16 residues. This CDR3 reads CASSRGDRSSYNEQFF. In nucleotides, the CDR3 is TGTGCCAGCAGTCGAGGCGACAGGAGCTCCTACAATGAGCAGTTCTTC.

This clonotype was recorded once. The chain combines TRBV12-3 or TRBV12-4 with TRBJ2-7, with 9 positions matching TRBD2. This CDR3 contains 17 residues. V dropped 5 bases and J dropped 3; count of bases not matched to a gene: 14. CDR3 coding DNA: TGTGCCAGCAGTCCCTCCCCGGCGCTAGCGGGACTCTACGAGCAGTACTTC. Translating gives CASSPSPALAGLYEQYF.

This clonotype turned up a few times. The V gene is TRBV11-3, the J gene TRBJ1-5; D not certain. Trimming left V 2 bases short and J 1 base short, with 18 bases between. The V gene's germline CDR1 is SGHNT and CDR2 YENEEA. CDR3 length equals 18 residues. CDR3 bases: TGTGCCAGCAGCTTATGTTTCGGCCCTGGGAGAAGCAATCAGCCCCAGCATTTT. It specifies CASSLCFGPGRSNQPQHF.

This clonotype was seen ten or more times. V and J are TRBV30 and TRBJ2-1, with D unclear. CDR3 length: 14 amino acids. The V gene lost 7 bases and the J gene lost 0 bases, with 13 bases spanning the gap. In germline, CDR1 is GTSNPN, CDR2 SVGIG (reference sequence). The DNA of the CDR3 is TGTGCCTCGGAGTGGGGAAGCTCCTACAATGAGCAGTTCTTC. This encodes CASEWGSSYNEQFF.

This clonotype has a count of ten or more. The chain uses TRBV6-1 and TRBJ2-1; 7 bases line up with TRBD1. The CDR3 runs 20 residues. Germline loops: CDR1 MNHNS, CDR2 SASEGT. Trimming at V came to 5 bases and at J to 6 bases, leaving 25 bases not matched to a gene. The CDR3 DNA is TGTGCCAGCAGTTTCCCGACTGTGGGACGACAGGGTGGAGTCTTCAATGAGCAGTTCTTC. Its protein is CASSFPTVGRQGGVFNEQFF.

This clonotype was recorded many times. The chain couples TRBV6-2 or TRBV6-3 to TRBJ2-1; the D is unclear. Germline CDR1 reads MNHEY; CDR2 reads SVGEGT. This CDR3 has 13 residues. V was trimmed by 6 bases and J by 3 bases, leaving 9 bases between them. DNA for the CDR3: TGTGCCAGCAGCTCCTTCTACTACAATGAGCAGTTCTTC. Protein sequence: CASSSFYYNEQFF.

This clonotype was observed at least ten times. The chain uses TRBV7-8 and TRBJ1-6, with unresolved D. Trimming removed 1 base at V and 0 bases at J, with 19 bases between. This CDR3 is 20 amino acids long. CDR1 SGHVS and CDR2 FQNEAQ come from the germline V gene. CDR3 residues: CASSLVSPGGTSSYNSPLHF. CDR3 sequence (DNA): TGTGCCAGCAGCTTAGTCTCCCCGGGCGGCACTAGCTCCTATAATTCACCCCTCCACTTT.

This clonotype was counted a few times. The chain uses TRBV27 and TRBJ1-6; no clear D. The CDR3 has 16 residues. The germline V and J ends were trimmed by 3 bases and 0 bases, with 9 bases remaining between them. Germline assignment: CDR1 MNHEY and CDR2 SMNVEV (reference sequence). This CDR3 reads CASSLKRSSYNSPLHF. The CDR3 nucleotides read TGTGCCAGCAGTTTGAAGAGGAGCTCCTATAATTCACCCCTCCACTTT.

This clonotype appeared many times. V usage is TRBV25-1 and J usage is TRBJ1-2, with TRBD1 as a possible D gene (5 bases). Trimming pared 2 bases from V and 4 bases from J, leaving 11 bases between. CDR3 length: 14 residues. Looked up from germline, CDR1 is MGHDK and CDR2 is SYGVNS. In DNA form, the CDR3 reads TGTGCCAGCAGTGAACTAGGGGACCCCTATGGCTACACCTTC. It codes for CASSELGDPYGYTF.

This clonotype was observed many times. The chain joins TRBV11-1 to TRBJ2-1; D is unresolved. The V and J ends lost 3 bases and 7 bases respectively, with 4 bases between them. There are 11 residues in the CDR3. Germline-derived CDR1 and CDR2 are SGHAT and FQDESV (reference sequence). CDR3 sequence: CASSFINEQFF. CDR3 in DNA: TGTGCCAGCAGCTTTATAAATGAGCAGTTCTTC.

The rearrangement joins TRBV5-1 to TRBJ2-3; tentative D call: TRBD1 (5 bases). Germline loops: CDR1 SGHRS, CDR2 YFSETQ. The CDR3 is 19 residues long. Between the trimmed V and J ends, which lost 1 base and 6 bases, there was a span of 27 bases. The CDR3 sequence: CASSLFEGFQGAAEDTQYF. Here the CDR3 DNA reads TGCGCCAGCAGCTTGTTTGAAGGTTTCCAGGGTGCGGCGGAGGATACGCAGTATTTT.

The rearrangement uses TRBV5-4 and TRBJ1-2; tentative D call: TRBD1 (6 bases). Trimming stripped 3 bases from V and 0 bases from J, with 9 bases between. Germline V gene data show CDR1 as SGHNT and CDR2 as YYREEE (reference sequence). The CDR3 totals 14 residues. The CDR3 spells CASSWDNSNYGYTF. The DNA of the CDR3 is TGTGCCAGCAGCTGGGACAATTCTAACTATGGCTACACCTTC.